Below, 5 T cell receptor beta chains from the same sample are listed, as sequenced in a study of beta chain features in type 1 diabetes. The study's findings and limits: All four CD4+ subsets of Type 1 diabetes patients contained TCRB CDR3s that were moderately but significantly shorter.

TCRB transcripts that were expressed got sequenced, as all of the isolated RNA had been reverse transcribed. This table comes from immunoSEQ multiplex PCR, and its TCRdb copy is limited to in-frame clones, with some not included. The sample lists 500,000 to 650,000 clones; over 10% were seen once. No antigen is known for these receptors. The sequencing input was naive CD4+ T cells from blood. Every receptor here comes from a man aged 25-45 years with type 1 diabetes.

The V gene is TRBV7-8, the J gene TRBJ2-3; possibly TRBD1 for D (6 bases). CDR3 length equals 14 residues. Germline-derived CDR1 and CDR2 are SGHVS and FQNEAQ. V dropped 2 bases and J dropped 4 bases, with 10 bases sitting between them. The CDR3 sequence: CASSLYRAPDTQYF. CDR3 DNA: TGTGCCAGCAGCTTATACAGGGCCCCAGATACGCAGTATTTT.

J is TRBJ2-2 and V is TRBV23-1, with 9 bases that match TRBD1. TRBV23-1 is identified as an open reading frame with a role that is uncertain. V gave up 0 bases and J gave up 5 bases; unmatched junction bases: 16. The CDR3 has 20 residues. The CDR3 sequence is CASSQSGLTGGLWFTGELFF. The CDR3 DNA reads as TGCGCCAGCAGTCAATCGGGTCTTACAGGGGGCCTCTGGTTTACCGGGGAGCTGTTTTTT.

The gene calls are TRBV6-1 and TRBJ2-1, with 8 bases fitting TRBD1. Germline lookup yields CDR1 MNHNS and CDR2 SASEGT. V was clipped by 6 bases and J by 4 bases; unmatched bases: 8. This CDR3 spans 15 amino acids. CDR3 DNA: TGTGCCAGCAGACACCCAGGGGGCGGATACAATGAGCAGTTCTTC. It translates to CASRHPGGGYNEQFF.

This chain uses TRBV5-1 with TRBJ1-6, with a tentative D call TRBD1 (6 bases). Germline V lookup: CDR1 SGHRS, CDR2 YFSETQ. The V end was cut by 5 bases, the J end by 9 bases, with 18 bases between. This CDR3 has 15 amino acids. The CDR3 DNA follows: TGCGCCAGCAGGTTCGACAGGCCACTAGGTTCACCCCTCCACTTT. This codes for CASRFDRPLGSPLHF.

This rearrangement joins TRBV18 to TRBJ1-5, with TRBD1 matching 7 bases. Trimming at V came to 3 bases and at J to 7 bases, leaving 9 bases not matched to a gene. Germline V gives CDR1 KGHSH, CDR2 LQKENI. The CDR3 runs 15 residues. CDR3 protein: CASSPQTGYDQPQHF. CDR3 nucleotide sequence: TGTGCCAGCTCACCCCAGACAGGGTATGACCAGCCCCAGCATTTT.